A selection of T cell receptor beta chains follows, all from one sample in a study of early T cells in non-severe SARS-CoV-2 infection. A single record per CDR3 protein comes from TCRdb applying MiXCR to the 5' RACE reads. The data show 20,000 to 30,000 distinct CDR3 sequences, approximately 5.1% seen once. The sequenced sample was whole blood. The receptors shown here come from an adult who was a healthcare worker with PCR-confirmed SARS-CoV-2 infection or an uninfected control (not recorded which). The CDR3 runs from the conserved cysteine through the conserved F or W. Rows may omit the clone size; those that give it use once, few, many or a size class.

abundance,v_gene,len,j_gene,CDR3aa
many,TRBV13,17,TRBJ2-1,CASSFPQAGGSHNEQFF
few,TRBV29-1,13,TRBJ2-7,CSVVEQEFYEQYF
few,TRBV25-1,14,TRBJ2-7,CASSGPGTGIEQYF
many,TRBV10-3,12,TRBJ2-7,CAISEVWYEQYF
few,TRBV7-6,13,TRBJ1-2,CASSHGTDYGYTF
many,TRBV11-2,15,TRBJ1-1,CASSSTGGTNTEAFF
many,TRBV20-1,12,TRBJ2-5,CSAIRGKETQYF
medium-sized,TRBV12-3/TRBV12-4,14,TRBJ1-5,CASSLVGSNQPQHF
many,TRBV11-2,15,TRBJ1-2,CASSSYRGRGYGYTF
NA,TRBV5-1,13,TRBJ1-1,CASSQGPNTEAFF
many,TRBV10-3,15,TRBJ2-5,CAISESNGGQETQYF
many,TRBV19,12,TRBJ1-2,CASSDRDYGYTF
NA,TRBV20-1,15,TRBJ2-2,CSARPPTGESGELFF
few,TRBV9,13,TRBJ1-1,CASSLGTDTEAFF
many,TRBV7-3,15,TRBJ2-1,CASSLRAGGYNEQFF
many,TRBV7-6,16,TRBJ2-2,CASSLYMAGRAGELFF
many,TRBV5-1,12,TRBJ2-5,CASSYTRETQYF
few,TRBV10-3,15,TRBJ1-2,CAISGLSVANYGYTF
many,TRBV19,16,TRBJ2-3,CASSPWTADRTDTQYF
many,TRBV20-1,13,TRBJ2-6,CSAESSGANVLTF
many,TRBV12-3/TRBV12-4,14,TRBJ1-5,CASSFDGRGQPQHF
few,TRBV6-1,16,TRBJ2-1,CASSPGTGGSYNEQFF
many,TRBV6-6,13,TRBJ1-1,CAVRRVGNTEAFF
many,TRBV5-4,13,TRBJ1-1,CASRGLLMAEAFF
few,TRBV6-5,12,TRBJ2-7,CASGDRSYEQYF
many,TRBV7-9,14,TRBJ2-1,CASSLVGAYNEQFF
many,TRBV7-2,15,TRBJ2-1,CASTPGRSSYNEQFF
many,TRBV4-3,16,TRBJ2-7,CASSQDRSLADYEQYF
many,TRBV4-2,12,TRBJ1-5,CASSQGNQPQHF
many,TRBV11-2,14,TRBJ1-1,CASSQDRWNTEAFF
many,TRBV12-5,15,TRBJ2-5,CASEATSSLQETQYF
many,TRBV18,13,TRBJ1-1,CASSSVGDTEAFF
medium-sized,TRBV7-9,17,TRBJ1-1,CASSLARGTGRNTEAFF
medium-sized,TRBV11-2,16,TRBJ2-3,CASSLGARTFTDTQYF
few,TRBV6-6,16,TRBJ2-7,CASSQGPPRKAYEQYF
few,TRBV20-1,13,TRBJ2-1,CSVPGQGGNEQFF
many,TRBV7-2,15,TRBJ2-5,CASSSIGRLQETQYF
many,TRBV7-8,14,TRBJ2-3,CASSSLAVTDTQYF
NA,TRBV12-3/TRBV12-4,11,TRBJ2-7,CASSLKYEQYF
many,TRBV10-3,13,TRBJ1-6,CAISESGSTPLHF